This TCR beta chain was recovered during a study of blood T cell repertoires in COVID-19 (TCRdb year 2020). Regarding the study in general: Collaborator samples came from the United States, Italy and Spain and covered acute and convalescent phases of COVID-19. HLA class I and class II types, where available, came from metadata supplied by the sample provider rather than from assay-based typing. The samples were drawn from the first 160 participants of the ongoing ImmuneRACE study and from 950 to 1,500 subjects provided by 6 global collaborators. The prospective study material was composed of cDNA or gDNA derived from T cells, B-cell-depleted T cells, or PBMCs. Deeply sampled blood TCRbeta repertoires from subjects exposed to, actively infected with, or recovered from COVID-19 were included in the dataset. Nearly every sample came with metadata listing a de-identified subject ID, COVID-19 status, age in years and sex. The repertoires were released in a freely available public database meant as a resource for research on the immune response to SARS-CoV-2.

From the germline V gene, CDR1 is SGHRS and CDR2 is YFSETQ. Reading from cysteine to phenylalanine, the CDR3 counts 14 amino acids. The retained sequence is limited to the CDR3, 42 bases, with the frame set at the first base. This clone was picked up a small number of times. Its antigen remains undetermined. Compared with germline, one end of the junction differs, possibly owing to a read error. TCRbeta CDR3 regions were amplified from genomic DNA using the immunoSEQ Assay, a bias-controlled multiplex PCR. The study's own analysis went as follows. The number of nucleated cells in each sample was estimated by amplification of reference gene primers within the assay. To quantify the absolute abundance of each unique TCRbeta CDR3 rearrangement, sequence reads were collapsed and filtered. For each sample, productive Simpson clonality was calculated by taking the square root of Simpson's diversity index across productive rearrangements. TCRdb's version of the immuneACCESS table is confined to in-frame rearrangements and falls short of the full clone set. An unresolved V gene accounts for under half of the shortfall where checked; the remainder is of unknown origin. D and trimming come from the DNA, and the V and J calls and clone size come from that table. Here the sample has 40,000 to 50,000 clones; around 89% occur a single time. Approximately 10% of the sample comes from the top ten.

What the research found in general, with its limitations: The amount of clinical and demographic metadata varied by source and participant and was provided uncurated.

Collaborating institutions collected whole blood in K2EDTA tubes following their own protocols. For TCRbeta analysis, collaborators shipped samples as frozen whole blood, isolated PBMCs, or DNA extracted from either of those sample types. The sequence came from a man aged 50 to 60 with active COVID-19. The sequencing input was peripheral blood. The rearrangement combines TRBV5-1 with TRBJ2-7, with TRBD1 matching 9 junction bases. The DNA sequence follows: TGCGCCAGCAGCTTCGACAGGGGGTCCTCCGAGCAGTACTTC. This sequence encodes CASSFDRGSSEQYF.